A single sample is the source of the 13 T cell receptor beta chains below, sequenced in a study of OX40 agonist ivuxolimab in advanced cancers. Some clones are missing from TCRdb's copy, which holds only in-frame ones; the method was immunoSEQ multiplex PCR. The table records under 20,000 clones, roughly nine tenths of them present only once. The specimen was CD4+ or CD8+ T cells sorted from blood, collected in a trial of the OX40 agonist ivuxolimab. The receptor set was obtained from an adult with an advanced solid tumor such as melanoma, head and neck, liver or kidney cancer.

The rearrangement joins TRBV6-1 to TRBJ2-7; D unresolved. Per germline, CDR1 MNHNS and CDR2 SASEGT. Deletions cut 6 bases from V and 7 bases from J, with 16 bases between. The CDR3 consists of 13 residues. CDR3 nucleotide sequence: TGTGCCAGCAGCCCGTCTGCGGTTTTGGAGCAGTACTTC. This translates into CASSPSAVLEQYF.

The chain employs TRBV7-6 and TRBJ2-1; D uncertain. The CDR3 runs to 12 residues. Trimming cost V 3 bases and J 7 bases, with 7 bases left between them. CDR1 and CDR2 (germline): SGHVS, FNYEAQ. The CDR3 loop reads CASSFQANEQFF. Here the CDR3 DNA reads TGTGCCAGCAGCTTCCAGGCTAATGAGCAGTTCTTC.

The rearrangement joins TRBV29-1 to TRBJ2-1; TRBD1 agrees at 7 bases. The CDR3 has 13 residues. Germline V gene data show CDR1 as SQVTM and CDR2 as ANQGSEA. The ends lost 6 bases at V and 3 bases at J; junction bases unmatched: 5. The CDR3 loop is CSVARDSYNEQFF. In DNA form, the CDR3 reads TGCAGCGTGGCACGGGACAGCTACAATGAGCAGTTCTTC.

The rearrangement uses TRBV4-3 and TRBJ2-1, with 8 bases that match TRBD2. V shed 1 base and J 0 bases; nucleotides not matched to a gene: 5. This CDR3 contains 17 residues. Looked up from germline, CDR1 is LGHNA and CDR2 is YSLEER. This CDR3 reads CASSQVWAGGSYNEQFF. The CDR3, as DNA: TGCGCCAGCAGCCAAGTGTGGGCGGGGGGCTCCTACAATGAGCAGTTCTTC.

This chain links TRBV27 with TRBJ1-5; unclear D gene. The germline V gene encodes CDR1 MNHEY and CDR2 SMNVEV (reference sequence). Trimming pared 1 base from V and 4 bases from J, leaving 5 bases between. The CDR3 is 13 amino acids. DNA of the CDR3: TGTGCCAGCAGTTTATGGCTAAATCAGCCCCAGCATTTT. This gives the protein CASSLWLNQPQHF.

The chain uses TRBV15 and TRBJ1-1; unclear D gene. V lost 0 bases and J lost 7, with 3 bases in between. The germline V gene encodes CDR1 LNHNV and CDR2 YYDKDF (reference sequence). This CDR3 is 11 amino acids long. The CDR3 sequence is CATSRELEAFF. The CDR3 DNA sequence: TGTGCCACCAGCAGAGAGCTTGAAGCTTTCTTT.

This chain links TRBV9 with TRBJ2-5; 10 bases are shared with TRBD2. The CDR3 sequence is 18 residues long. The germline gives CDR1 SGDLS, CDR2 YYNGEE. With V trimmed by 0 bases and J by 5 bases, 13 bases remained unmatched. CDR3 DNA: TGTGCCAGCAGCGTAGGGAGCGGGGGGGCTAGATTAGGGGAGACCCAGTACTTC. It is translated as CASSVGSGGARLGETQYF.

J is TRBJ2-5 and V is TRBV4-2; weak D call: TRBD2 (6 bases). The J call is in doubt because the DNA end fits TRBJ2-7 better. CDR1 and CDR2 (germline): LGHNA, YNFKEQ. This CDR3 contains 15 residues. CDR3 in amino acids: CASSQPDYDAYEQYF. CDR3 coding DNA: TGTGCCAGCAGCCAACCGGACTACGACGCCTACGAGCAGTACTTC.

The rearrangement joins TRBV6-5 to TRBJ2-7; D is ambiguous. This CDR3 has 12 residues. V was cut by 0 bases and J by 1 base, with 1 base left in between. Germline V gene data show CDR1 as MNHEY and CDR2 as SVGAGI. The CDR3 here is CASSYSSYEQYF. The CDR3 DNA follows: TGTGCCAGCAGTTACTCTTCCTACGAGCAGTACTTC.

V usage is TRBV7-2 and J usage is TRBJ2-1, with 9 bases that match TRBD1. The CDR3 extends over 12 amino acids. The V segment lost 3 bases and the J segment 10 bases; nucleotides outside the gene matches: 1. Germline V gives CDR1 SGHTA, CDR2 FQGNSA. CDR3 coding DNA: TGTGCCAGCAGCTTTACAGGGGGCGAGCAGTTCTTC. The encoded protein is CASSFTGGEQFF.

The chain couples TRBV11-2 to TRBJ1-2; 9 bases match TRBD1. The CDR3 totals 16 residues. Trimming cost V 5 bases and J 5 bases; bases outside gene matches: 12. Germline CDR1 reads SGHAT; CDR2 reads FQNNGV. DNA for the CDR3: TGTGCCAGCAGCCTGACCGGGACAGGGATTGGGTATGGCTACACCTTC. Its translation: CASSLTGTGIGYGYTF.

The gene calls are TRBV7-2 and TRBJ2-7, with D perhaps matching TRBD2 (5 bases). CDR3 size: 15 residues. Trimming removed 4 bases at V and 4 bases at J, with 17 bases between. Germline CDR1 SGHTA, CDR2 FQGNSA. The CDR3 nucleotides are TGTGCCAGCAGCTGGTCTAGCACCAGTGGGTACGAGCAGTACTTC. This encodes CASSWSSTSGYEQYF. Supplemented by reference TRBV7-2 and TRBJ2-7, the full variable domain reads GAGVSQSPSNKVTEKGKDVELRCDPISGHTALYWYRQSLGQGLEFLIYFQGNSAPDKSGLPSDRFSAERTGGSVSTLTIQRTQQEDSAVYLCASSWSSTSGYEQYFGPGTRLTVT.

This sequence joins TRBV7-9 and TRBJ2-7; TRBD1 is a possible D gene (5 bases). The germline gives CDR1 SEHNR, CDR2 FQNEAQ (reference sequence). The CDR3 has 13 amino acids. Trimming removed 5 bases from V and 9 bases from J, with 17 bases in between. In nucleotides, the CDR3 is TGTGCCAGCAGCCAAACCCCCGAAGGGGTGCAGTACTTC. Residues: CASSQTPEGVQYF.